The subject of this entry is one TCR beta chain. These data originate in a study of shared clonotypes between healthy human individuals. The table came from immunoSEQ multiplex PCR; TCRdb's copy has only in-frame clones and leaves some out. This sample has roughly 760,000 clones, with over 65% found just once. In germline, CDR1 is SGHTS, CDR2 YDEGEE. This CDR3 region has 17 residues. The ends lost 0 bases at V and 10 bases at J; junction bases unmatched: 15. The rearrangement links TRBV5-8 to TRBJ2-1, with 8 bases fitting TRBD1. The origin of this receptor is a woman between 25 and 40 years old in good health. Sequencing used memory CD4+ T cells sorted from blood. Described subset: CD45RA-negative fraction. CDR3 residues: CASSLGFWAGGRREQFF. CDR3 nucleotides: TGTGCCAGCAGCTTGGGGTTCTGGGCAGGGGGCCGCAGGGAGCAGTTCTTC.